These T cell receptor beta chains were read from a single sample in a study of OX40 agonist ivuxolimab in advanced cancers. Sequenced by immunoSEQ multiplex PCR; TCRdb stores in-frame clones only, minus some. The table has 45,000 to 55,000 clones, about 83% seen once; the top ten hold about 1.2%. Sequences were derived from CD4+ or CD8+ T cells sorted from blood, sampled in a trial of the OX40 agonist ivuxolimab. The receptors originated from an adult with an advanced solid tumor such as melanoma, head and neck, liver or kidney cancer. Both conserved end residues are part of each CDR3. The D gene is left open where the match is weak. Size is omitted from some rows. Given values are once, few, many or a class for expanded clones.

d_gene: TRBD2; j_gene: TRBJ2-5; abundance: once; v_gene: TRBV7-9; CDR3aa: CASNAGEWVVETQYF; CDR3nt: TGTGCCAGCAATGCGGGGGAGTGGGTAGTGGAGACCCAGTACTTC
d_gene: .; j_gene: TRBJ1-2; abundance: .; v_gene: TRBV5-4; CDR3aa: CASSSATGSDNYGYTF; CDR3nt: TGTGCCAGCAGCTCGGCGACAGGAAGCGATAACTATGGCTACACCTTC
d_gene: .; j_gene: TRBJ1-2; abundance: .; v_gene: TRBV30; CDR3aa: CAWSVHRNYGYTF; CDR3nt: TGTGCCTGGAGTGTACACAGGAACTATGGCTACACCTTC
d_gene: TRBD1; j_gene: TRBJ2-7; abundance: .; v_gene: TRBV7-9; CDR3aa: CASSSRQGGEQYF; CDR3nt: TGTGCCAGCAGCTCAAGACAGGGGGGCGAGCAGTACTTC
d_gene: .; j_gene: TRBJ1-3; abundance: .; v_gene: TRBV29-1; CDR3aa: CSATGFGNTIYF; CDR3nt: TGCAGCGCTACAGGGTTTGGAAACACCATATATTTT
d_gene: .; j_gene: TRBJ2-5; abundance: .; v_gene: TRBV4-2; CDR3aa: CATAGQRQETQYF; CDR3nt: TGTGCCACCGCGGGACAGCGGCAAGAGACCCAGTACTTC
d_gene: .; j_gene: TRBJ2-2; abundance: .; v_gene: TRBV2; CDR3aa: CASSGDQGTGELFF; CDR3nt: TGTGCCAGCAGTGGAGACCAGGGGACCGGGGAGCTGTTTTTT
d_gene: .; j_gene: TRBJ1-1; abundance: .; v_gene: TRBV18; CDR3aa: CASSPRWAENTEAFF; CDR3nt: TGTGCCAGCTCACCACGGTGGGCAGAGAACACTGAAGCTTTCTTT
d_gene: .; j_gene: TRBJ2-5; abundance: .; v_gene: TRBV9; CDR3aa: CASSKSSTEETQYF; CDR3nt: TGTGCCAGCAGCAAATCTAGCACTGAAGAGACCCAGTACTTC
d_gene: .; j_gene: TRBJ1-1; abundance: .; v_gene: TRBV7-9; CDR3aa: CASSSVSFGTEAFF; CDR3nt: TGTGCCAGCAGCTCGGTATCATTTGGTACTGAAGCTTTCTTT
d_gene: .; j_gene: TRBJ2-3; abundance: .; v_gene: TRBV7-8; CDR3aa: CASSPWYGGTSDTQYF; CDR3nt: TGTGCCAGCAGCCCCTGGTATGGGGGTACGTCAGATACGCAGTATTTT
d_gene: .; j_gene: TRBJ1-3; abundance: .; v_gene: TRBV6-1; CDR3aa: CAGSATGRNTIYF; CDR3nt: TGTGCCGGCAGCGCGACAGGCCGAAACACCATATATTTT
d_gene: TRBD1; j_gene: TRBJ1-1; abundance: .; v_gene: TRBV7-9; CDR3aa: CASTDRGNTEAFF; CDR3nt: TGTGCCAGCACGGACAGGGGGAACACTGAAGCTTTCTTT
d_gene: TRBD1; j_gene: TRBJ1-1; abundance: .; v_gene: TRBV7-2; CDR3aa: CASSSQGARTEAFF; CDR3nt: TGTGCCAGCAGCTCCCAGGGGGCGCGCACTGAAGCTTTCTTT
d_gene: .; j_gene: TRBJ1-6; abundance: few; v_gene: TRBV4-2; CDR3aa: CASSQEIYSPLHF; CDR3nt: TGTGCCAGCAGCCAAGAGATTTATTCACCCCTCCACTTT
d_gene: .; j_gene: TRBJ2-1; abundance: .; v_gene: TRBV6-4; CDR3aa: CASSDSYSSYNEQFF; CDR3nt: TGTGCCAGCAGTGACTCTTACAGCTCCTACAATGAGCAGTTCTTC
d_gene: TRBD1; j_gene: TRBJ2-2; abundance: .; v_gene: TRBV7-7; CDR3aa: CASRQGNTGELFF; CDR3nt: TGTGCTAGTCGACAGGGAAACACCGGGGAGCTGTTTTTT
d_gene: TRBD1; j_gene: TRBJ1-1; abundance: few; v_gene: TRBV7-9; CDR3aa: CASSPGQGSASNTEAFF; CDR3nt: TGTGCCAGCAGCCCAGGACAGGGATCGGCCTCGAACACTGAAGCTTTCTTT
d_gene: TRBD2; j_gene: TRBJ2-1; abundance: .; v_gene: TRBV4-1; CDR3aa: CASSQGLADYNEQFF; CDR3nt: TGCGCCAGCAGCCAAGGGCTAGCGGACTACAATGAGCAGTTCTTC
d_gene: TRBD2; j_gene: TRBJ2-3; abundance: once; v_gene: TRBV7-9; CDR3aa: CASSILSGVLTDTQYF; CDR3nt: TGTGCCAGCAGCATCCTTAGCGGGGTACTGACAGATACGCAGTATTTT
d_gene: TRBD2; j_gene: TRBJ2-1; abundance: .; v_gene: TRBV11-3; CDR3aa: CASSLERGYNEQFF; CDR3nt: TGTGCCAGCAGCTTGGAGCGGGGCTACAATGAGCAGTTCTTC
d_gene: .; j_gene: TRBJ2-6; abundance: .; v_gene: TRBV4-1; CDR3aa: CASSAEGGYSGANVLTF; CDR3nt: TGCGCCAGCAGCGCCGAGGGGGGGTACTCTGGGGCCAACGTCCTGACTTTC
d_gene: TRBD1; j_gene: TRBJ2-3; abundance: .; v_gene: TRBV11-2; CDR3aa: CASSQDRGLVDTQYF; CDR3nt: TGTGCCAGCAGCCAGGACAGGGGGCTGGTTGATACGCAGTATTTT
d_gene: TRBD2; j_gene: TRBJ2-3; abundance: .; v_gene: TRBV5-6; CDR3aa: CASSELADTQYF; CDR3nt: TGTGCCAGCAGCGAACTAGCGGATACGCAGTATTTT
d_gene: .; j_gene: TRBJ1-4; abundance: .; v_gene: TRBV19; CDR3aa: CASSISSGWANEKLFF; CDR3nt: TGTGCCAGTAGTATCTCCTCGGGGTGGGCTAATGAAAAACTGTTTTTT